This T cell receptor beta chain originates from a study of T cells in Graves' hyperthyroidism and ophthalmopathy. Overall study: Peripheral blood was obtained at initial diagnosis, preceding any treatment. Study-level findings and limits: Ophthalmopathy onset followed model prediction by a median roughly six months.

TCR beta CDR3 region amplification was performed from RNA transcripts. A set of HTBI primers served as the primers for a first-round RT-PCR of the TCR CDR3. TCRdb reprocessed the multiplex PCR reads with MiXCR, giving one entry per CDR3 protein. This table holds around 400,000 distinct CDR3 sequences, about 25% found once. Hyperthyroidism of Graves' type that showed no ophthalmopathy progression within 18 months was stable. Source material for PBMCs was about 10 ml fresh peripheral blood. This clonotype has a handful of counts. The target antigen is unknown. Sequenced: blood. This clonotype was sampled from a man in his fifties or sixties with Graves' hyperthyroidism.

The CDR3 is CAWDQRGQLQYF. Written as DNA, the CDR3 is TGTGCCTGGGACCAAAGGGGACAGCTTCAGTACTTC. The chain carries TRBV30 and TRBJ2-4; 7 bases align to TRBD1. This CDR3 is built from 12 residues. V was clipped by 5 bases and J by 11 bases; unmatched bases: 9. Germline assignment: CDR1 GTSNPN and CDR2 SVGIG (reference sequence).